These 23 T cell receptor beta chains were sequenced from one sample in a study of CD8 T cells in ankylosing spondylitis. Study-level points and caveats: Characteristic, it appeared, of ankylosing spondylitis blood was a TCR beta motif of eight highly homologous variants.

Their specific antigens are unknown. TCRdb processed the 5' RACE reads anew with MiXCR; each CDR3 protein has one entry. The table lists 330,000 or so distinct CDR3 sequences, 6.5% to 10% of them singletons. Sequencing was performed on blood, either unsorted or a sorted T cell fraction (not recorded which). These receptors were collected from a male donor with ankylosing spondylitis.

The J gene is TRBJ2-1, the V gene TRBV5-5, with 10 positions matching TRBD2. In germline, CDR1 is SGHKS, CDR2 YYEKEE (reference sequence). After removal of 5 bases from V and 7 bases from J, the junction contained 15 bases not matched to a gene. CDR3 length equals 17 residues. CDR3 sequence: CASSLSRIPSGSNEQFF. CDR3 coding DNA: TGTGCCAGCAGTCTATCCAGGATTCCTAGCGGGAGTAATGAGCAGTTCTTC.

This clonotype has just a few counts. This chain joins TRBV18 and TRBJ2-5; D ambiguous. Trimming cost V 5 bases and J 5 bases, with 12 bases left between them. CDR1 and CDR2 (germline): KGHSH, LQKENI. CDR3 length equals 13 residues. The chain's CDR3 is CASSAPVPETQYF. Written as DNA, the CDR3 is TGTGCCAGCTCAGCTCCCGTCCCGGAGACCCAGTACTTC.

This clonotype was detected only a few times. The chain has TRBV7-8 and TRBJ2-7; 13 bases agree with TRBD2. Trimming removed 5 bases from V and 0 bases from J; junction bases left unmatched: 4. The length of the CDR3 is 16 residues. Germline CDR1 SGHVS, CDR2 FQNEAQ. This CDR3 is CASSTRTSGSSYEQYF. CDR3 nucleotide sequence: TGTGCCAGCAGCACTAGGACTAGCGGGAGCTCCTACGAGCAGTACTTC.

The V call is TRBV20-1, the J call TRBJ2-2; 15 positions match TRBD2. CDR1 DFQATT and CDR2 SNEGSKA come from the germline V gene (reference sequence). Trimming cost V 4 bases and J 5 bases; bases outside gene matches: 2. The length of the CDR3 is 15 residues. The CDR3 sequence is CSATGLAGGTGELFF. In nucleotides, the CDR3 is TGCAGTGCTACGGGACTAGCGGGAGGAACCGGGGAGCTGTTTTTT.

The chain has TRBV5-1 and TRBJ1-3, with TRBD1 as a possible D gene (6 bases). The germline V gene encodes CDR1 SGHRS and CDR2 YFSETQ. V was pared by 4 bases and J by 0 bases, with 14 bases between. This CDR3 is built from 16 residues. In DNA form, the CDR3 reads TGCGCCAGCAGCCCTTCCACAGGGAGCTCTGGAAACACCATATATTTT. It yields the protein CASSPSTGSSGNTIYF.

This clonotype was counted ten times or more. V is TRBV9 and J is TRBJ1-1; 7 bases match TRBD1. This CDR3 spans 13 amino acids. V was clipped by 3 bases and J by 4 bases; unmatched bases: 3. CDR1 is SGDLS and CDR2 is YYNGEE in the germline V gene. The CDR3 nucleotides read TGTGCCAGCAGCGCAACAGGGGTCACTGAAGCTTTCTTT. This translates into CASSATGVTEAFF.

V gene TRBV4-2 combines with J gene TRBJ2-3; 7 bases line up with TRBD2. Germline lookup yields CDR1 LGHNA and CDR2 YNFKEQ. This CDR3 has 18 residues. Trimming took 0 bases from V and 2 from J; bases not matched to a gene: 11. The CDR3, as DNA: TGTGCCAGCAGCCAAGATTTGTGGAGCGGGGAGTCCACAGATACGCAGTATTTT. This codes for CASSQDLWSGESTDTQYF.

This chain links TRBV5-1 with TRBJ2-2, with a weak D call TRBD1 (5 bases). Trimming left V 0 bases short and J 5 bases short, with 17 bases between. Germline-derived CDR1 and CDR2 are SGHRS and YFSETQ. The CDR3 is 17 amino acids. CDR3 amino acids: CASSLVILQGATGELFF. DNA for the CDR3: TGCGCCAGCAGCTTGGTTATTCTCCAAGGGGCAACCGGGGAGCTGTTTTTT.

This clonotype turned up a few times. This chain joins TRBV4-2 and TRBJ2-3; D gene unclear. Between the trimmed V and J ends, which lost 0 bases and 2 bases, there was a span of 9 bases. The CDR3 is made up of 15 amino acids. Germline CDR1 is LGHNA and CDR2 is YNFKEQ. DNA for the CDR3: TGTGCCAGCAGCCAAGAAAGGCGCCTCACAGATACGCAGTATTTT. Translated, it gives CASSQERRLTDTQYF.

In its sample, this clonotype was seen a few times. In DNA, the CDR3 is TGTGCCAGCAGTCGCCCCGAGGACAGGGGATACCAAGAGACCCAGTACTTC. Its translation is CASSRPEDRGYQETQYF. The genes are TRBV12-3 or TRBV12-4 and TRBJ2-5; 9 bases align to TRBD1. CDR3 length: 17 amino acids. V lost 5 bases and J lost 0; bases outside the gene matches: 10.

This clonotype was recorded at least ten times. The chain is built from TRBV14 and TRBJ2-1; D not certain. Trimming removed 1 base at V and 9 bases at J, with 13 bases between. CDR1 and CDR2 (germline): SGHDN, FVKESK. This CDR3 region has 14 residues. CDR3 sequence reads: CASSQAILFGEQFF. The CDR3 bases are TGTGCCAGCAGCCAAGCCATACTTTTCGGTGAGCAGTTCTTC.

This rearrangement joins TRBV5-1 to TRBJ1-6; D unresolved. The germline CDR1 and CDR2 sequences are SGHRS and YFSETQ. CDR3 size: 14 residues. Deletions cut 0 bases from V and 8 bases from J, with 9 bases between. The CDR3, as DNA: TGCGCCAGCAGCTTGGATTGGAACGATTCACCCCTCCACTTT. Translated, it gives CASSLDWNDSPLHF. Using reference TRBV5-1 and TRBJ1-6 for the parts outside the CDR3, the full variable domain is KAGVTQTPRYLIKTRGQQVTLSCSPISGHRSVSWYQQTPGQGLQFLFEYFSETQRNKGNFPGRFSGRQFSNSRSEMNVSTLELGDSALYLCASSLDWNDSPLHFGNGTRLTVT.

The genes are TRBV4-3 and TRBJ1-5, with D tentatively TRBD1 (5 bases). The CDR3 covers 15 residues. V was cut by 0 bases and J by 2 bases, with 8 bases left in between. Germline V gene lookup returns CDR1 LGHNA and CDR2 YSLEER. CDR3 sequence: CASSQDLGGNQPQHF. CDR3 in DNA: TGCGCCAGCAGCCAAGATTTGGGGGGCAATCAGCCCCAGCATTTT.

This clonotype was seen repeatedly, ten times or more. The gene calls are TRBV11-2 and TRBJ2-3, with TRBD2 matching 10 bases. The V gene's germline CDR1 is SGHAT and CDR2 FQNNGV. CDR3 size: 17 residues. V lost 1 base to trimming and J lost 0 bases; unmatched junction nucleotides: 4. This CDR3 is CASSLVGLAESTDTQYF. The CDR3 bases are TGTGCCAGCAGCTTAGTTGGACTAGCGGAGAGCACAGATACGCAGTATTTT.

There are many counts of this clonotype. The chain couples TRBV29-1 to TRBJ2-1; perhaps D is TRBD1 or TRBD2 (5 bases each). The V end lost 1 base, the J end lost 7 bases, and 14 bases lay between the germline ends. This CDR3 has 14 residues. In germline, CDR1 is SQVTM, CDR2 ANQGSEA. CDR3 nucleotides: TGCAGCGTTGAAGGGTTCCGGGGACGGAATGAGCAGTTCTTC. Protein sequence: CSVEGFRGRNEQFF.

This clonotype was seen repeatedly, ten times or more. The V gene is TRBV12-3 or TRBV12-4, the J gene TRBJ2-7, with D possibly being TRBD2 (7 bases). Between the trimmed V and J ends, which lost 4 bases and 2 bases, there was a span of 12 bases. This CDR3 comprises 14 residues. CDR3 bases: TGTGCCAGCAGTTGGACTAGGGGGACCTACGAGCAGTACTTC. Translating it yields CASSWTRGTYEQYF.

The rearrangement uses TRBV9 and TRBJ2-1; D perhaps matches TRBD1 (5 bases). CDR1 and CDR2 from the germline V gene are SGDLS and YYNGEE. The V end lost 3 bases, the J end lost 9 bases, and 13 bases lay between the germline ends. The CDR3 contains 13 residues. As DNA, the CDR3 is TGTGCCAGCAGCGCGGCAGGGCATCCTGAGCAGTTCTTC. It is translated as CASSAAGHPEQFF. Full variable domain (rest looked up from reference TRBV9 and TRBJ2-1): DSGVTQTPKHLITATGQRVTLRCSPRSGDLSVYWYQQSLDQGLQFLIQYYNGEERAKGNILERFSAQQFPDLHSELNLSSLELGDSALYFCASSAAGHPEQFFGPGTRLTVL.

There are a few counts of this clonotype. At one end, the junction sequence differs from germline, possibly due to a read error. This sequence joins TRBV7-9 and TRBJ2-5; 7 bases fit TRBD2. From germline, CDR1 is SEHNR and CDR2 FQNEAQ (reference sequence). The CDR3 totals 14 residues. The CDR3 reads CASILSGTQETQYF. Written as DNA, the CDR3 is TGTGCCAGCATCTTAAGCGGGACCCAAGAGACCCAGTACTTC.

This clonotype was seen a few times. This chain joins TRBV12-3 or TRBV12-4 and TRBJ2-7; 14 bases align to TRBD2. With 4 bases clipped from V and 1 base from J, the junction kept 12 bases outside the gene matches. The CDR3 length is 19 residues. This CDR3 is CASSSTGTSGSGISYEQYF. The CDR3 DNA follows: TGTGCCAGCAGTTCAACCGGGACTAGCGGGAGTGGGATATCCTACGAGCAGTACTTC.

This clonotype was observed many times. Sequence at one end of the junction differs from germline and may be a read error. The chain couples TRBV5-1 to TRBJ2-3; 11 positions match TRBD2. The CDR3 is made up of 15 amino acids. Germline CDR1 and CDR2: SGHRS and YFSETQ. The CDR3 protein is CASSLVAGGTDTQYF. The CDR3 DNA is TGTGCCAGCAGCTTGGTAGCGGGAGGGACAGATACGCAGTATTTT.

Ten or more counts support this clonotype. The V gene is TRBV9, the J gene TRBJ2-7; TRBD2 aligns across 12 bases. Germline V lookup: CDR1 SGDLS, CDR2 YYNGEE. The CDR3 is 18 residues long. V was pared by 3 bases and J by 2 bases, with 12 bases of the junction left unmatched. CDR3 sequence (DNA): TGTGCCAGCAGCGCGACAGGAGGACTAGCGGGGATGGCCTACGAGCAGTACTTC. This encodes CASSATGGLAGMAYEQYF.

This clonotype was counted at least ten times. This chain uses TRBV20-1 with TRBJ2-7; maybe TRBD2 (7 bases). Germline assignment: CDR1 DFQATT and CDR2 SNEGSKA (reference sequence). The CDR3 consists of 14 residues. V lost 5 bases and J lost 1, with 15 bases in between. In nucleotides, the CDR3 is TGCAGTGCTCACGGGGGGCCCCCGTCCTACGAGCAGTACTTC. As protein: CSAHGGPPSYEQYF.

This clonotype was observed a few times. The gene calls are TRBV5-1 and TRBJ2-7, with 8 bases aligning to TRBD2. Germline CDR1 SGHRS, CDR2 YFSETQ. Trimming took 4 bases from V and 5 from J; bases not matched to a gene: 5. This CDR3 contains 13 residues. The DNA for the CDR3 is TGCGCCAGCAGCCGACTAGCGAACGACGAGCAGTACTTC. It encodes CASSRLANDEQYF.